This TCR beta chain derives from a study of OX40 agonist ivuxolimab in advanced cancers. Study context: Ivuxolimab, an agonist antibody against OX40 (CD134), was given to patients.

This clone has only one observation. This CDR3 is built from 15 residues. Germline-derived CDR1 and CDR2 are SGHTS and YDEGEE. Trimming pared 6 bases from V and 0 bases from J, leaving 13 bases between. Measured with immunoSEQ multiplex PCR; TCRdb has only the in-frame clones, and not every one. The sample has roughly 77,000 clones; roughly 85% are singletons. The J gene is TRBJ2-1, the V gene TRBV5-8; D is unclear. The source is an adult with an advanced solid tumor such as melanoma, head and neck, liver or kidney cancer. The input for sequencing was CD4+ or CD8+ T cells sorted from blood, taken in a trial of the OX40 agonist ivuxolimab. CDR3 sequence: CASTKSGSSYNEQFF. The CDR3 coding sequence is TGTGCCAGCACCAAATCCGGAAGCTCCTACAATGAGCAGTTCTTC.